Sequencing of this T cell receptor (beta chain) was carried out in a study of T cell clones after liver transplantation. Study at large: Immunosuppression withdrawal was tried within 2 years after liver transplantation in this trial.

The CDR3 spans 12 residues. In germline, CDR1 is LGHNT, CDR2 FRNRAP. V shed 6 bases and J shed 6 bases, with 12 bases lying between them. The protocol was immunoSEQ multiplex PCR, while the TCRdb copy is restricted to in-frame clones and leaves out a portion. The sample carries around 110,000 clones, 90% recorded once. CD3+CD4+ and CD3+CD8+ cells were FACS-sorted from thawed unstimulated PBMCs. The sequence was obtained from a human patient who received a liver transplant. Some of the T cells might come from the graft donor. This rearrangement joins TRBV12-5 to TRBJ2-7; D is unresolved. The material sequenced was CD4+ T cells from blood, taken 12 months after liver transplant. The CDR3: CASGAPPAEQYF. The CDR3 DNA reads TGTGCTAGTGGCGCCCCCCCCGCCGAGCAGTACTTC.